These 17 T cell receptor beta chains share one sample of origin, sequenced in a study of T cell clonotyping in hematopoietic cell transplantation. Data came from immunoSEQ multiplex PCR; TCRdb stores just in-frame clones and leaves some out. The sample includes 5,200 or so clones, over 85% of them seen just once. Sequencing was performed on peripheral blood mononuclear cells, taken 100 days after allogeneic stem cell transplant. All receptors derive from a male patient aged 65-79 years who had an allogeneic stem cell transplant from an unrelated donor, so T cells may come from the graft donor. Some clones in this sample may be carry-over from other donors' samples.

V is TRBV19 and J is TRBJ2-3, with D uncertain. Germline V lookup: CDR1 LNHDA, CDR2 SQIVND (reference sequence). V was clipped by 3 bases and J by 3 bases, with 16 bases between them. The CDR3 has 16 residues. CDR3 protein: CASSIVSEGATDTQYF. The CDR3 DNA follows: TGTGCCAGTAGTATTGTTTCGGAAGGAGCGACAGATACGCAGTATTTT.

The chain combines TRBV6-5 with TRBJ2-3; the match to TRBD2 covers 12 bases. From germline, CDR1 is MNHEY and CDR2 SVGAGI. The CDR3 has 14 amino acids. The trim removed 6 bases at V and 9 bases at J, leaving 7 bases unmatched. The CDR3 reads CASSLLGLAGTQYF. DNA for the CDR3: TGTGCCAGCAGCTTACTCGGACTAGCGGGGACGCAGTATTTT.

This sequence joins TRBV4-1 and TRBJ1-5; unclear D gene. CDR1 and CDR2 from the germline V gene are MGHRA and YSYEKL. The germline V and J ends were trimmed by 4 bases and 0 bases, with 7 bases remaining between them. There are 14 residues in the CDR3. This CDR3 is CASSRGVSNQPQHF. CDR3 DNA sequence: TGCGCCAGCAGCCGGGGTGTTAGCAATCAGCCCCAGCATTTT.

This chain connects TRBV5-1 to TRBJ1-5; D gene ambiguous. Germline V lookup: CDR1 SGHRS, CDR2 YFSETQ. There are 13 residues in the CDR3. The V and J ends lost 5 bases and 6 bases respectively, with 12 bases between them. This chain's CDR3 is CASSYITGQPQHF. In DNA form, the CDR3 reads TGCGCCAGCAGTTATATCACGGGTCAGCCCCAGCATTTT. The complete variable domain, with remaining parts taken from reference TRBV5-1 and TRBJ1-5, reads KAGVTQTPRYLIKTRGQQVTLSCSPISGHRSVSWYQQTPGQGLQFLFEYFSETQRNKGNFPGRFSGRQFSNSRSEMNVSTLELGDSALYLCASSYITGQPQHFGDGTRLSIL.

V usage is TRBV4-3 and J usage is TRBJ2-7, with TRBD2 matching over 10 bases. Looked up from germline, CDR1 is LGHNA and CDR2 is YSLEER. The ends lost 2 bases at V and 0 bases at J; junction bases unmatched: 7. The CDR3 runs 17 residues. The CDR3 spells CASSQTLAGGPSYEQYF. The DNA of the CDR3 is TGCGCCAGCAGCCAAACATTAGCGGGAGGCCCCTCCTACGAGCAGTACTTC.

The chain employs TRBV28 and TRBJ2-7; D could derive from TRBD1 or TRBD2 (6 bases each). This CDR3 contains 15 residues. Looked up from germline, CDR1 is MDHEN and CDR2 is SYDVKM. V dropped 1 base and J dropped 4 bases, with 14 bases sitting between them. The CDR3 bases are TGTGCCAGCAGTTTATTGGGGGGCGATCTTTACGAGCAGTACTTC. The encoded protein is CASSLLGGDLYEQYF.

The rearrangement uses TRBV27 and TRBJ2-2, with 11 bases lining up with TRBD1. This CDR3 comprises 15 residues. V lost 6 bases, J lost 3 bases, and 3 bases stayed unmatched. The germline gives CDR1 MNHEY, CDR2 SMNVEV (reference sequence). CDR3 region: CASRWTGGYTGELFF. The CDR3 DNA sequence: TGTGCCAGCAGATGGACAGGGGGCTACACCGGGGAGCTGTTTTTT.

A note on this clone: Because the CDR3's place on the DNA is in doubt, the DNA is left out and the CDR3 is given as listed by TCRdb. J is TRBJ2-7 and V is TRBV25-1. The germline gives CDR1 MGHDK, CDR2 SYGVNS. Including both end residues, the CDR3 is 13 amino acids long. The CDR3 is CASSSSATYEQYF.

The chain joins TRBV5-1 to TRBJ1-3, with a weak D call TRBD1 (5 bases). Trimming left V 4 bases short and J 0 bases short, with 14 bases between. This CDR3 is built from 16 residues. From germline, CDR1 is SGHRS and CDR2 YFSETQ. The CDR3 bases are TGCGCCAGCAGCCCACTACAGGTTAGCTCTGGAAACACCATATATTTT. Translation gives CASSPLQVSSGNTIYF.

V usage is TRBV5-1 and J usage is TRBJ2-7; TRBD2 agrees at 9 bases. V dropped 2 bases and J dropped 3; count of bases not matched to a gene: 15. Germline CDR1 SGHRS, CDR2 YFSETQ. This CDR3 is built from 18 residues. The CDR3: CASSFIHSSGGTFYEQYF. In DNA, the CDR3 is TGCGCCAGCAGCTTTATTCATAGTAGCGGGGGAACCTTCTACGAGCAGTACTTC.

V usage is TRBV6-5 and J usage is TRBJ2-7; 10 bases are a match to TRBD2. CDR3 size: 15 residues. In germline, CDR1 is MNHEY, CDR2 SVGAGI. The junction had 8 bases not matched to a gene; V was cut back by 6 bases and J by 3 bases. CDR3 amino acids: CASSRGLANFYEQYF. The DNA for the CDR3 is TGTGCCAGCAGCCGGGGACTAGCGAATTTCTACGAGCAGTACTTC.

Here the CDR3 reads CASSNGSGRRTYEQYF. In DNA, the CDR3 is TGTGCCAGCAGTAACGGGAGTGGGCGTAGGACCTACGAGCAGTACTTC. The gene calls are TRBV6-6 and TRBJ2-7, with a tentative D call TRBD2 (6 bases). The CDR3 covers 16 residues. Germline values: CDR1 MNHNY, CDR2 SVGAGI (reference sequence). V was pared by 5 bases and J by 2 bases, with 19 bases between.

The CDR3 reads CASSDRTNQPQHF. The CDR3 DNA reads TGTGCCAGCAGTGACAGGACTAATCAGCCCCAGCATTTT. This chain links TRBV2 with TRBJ1-5; D unclear. The ends were cut back, 3 bases at V and 4 bases at J, with 7 bases in the middle. The CDR3 is 13 amino acids. Germline CDR1 and CDR2: SNHLY and FYNNEI.

This clone came up a few times. The gene calls are TRBV7-2 and TRBJ2-7, with 7 bases lining up with TRBD2. The CDR3 length is 15 residues. Germline assignment: CDR1 SGHTA and CDR2 FQGNSA. V trimming: 0 bases; J trimming: 0 bases; junction bases outside the gene matches: 2. CDR3 sequence: CASSLARGYSYEQYF. The CDR3 bases are TGTGCCAGCAGCTTAGCGCGGGGGTACTCCTACGAGCAGTACTTC.

The chain couples TRBV5-6 to TRBJ2-7, with 8 bases lining up with TRBD1. This CDR3 contains 16 residues. V trimming: 5 bases; J trimming: 1 base; junction bases outside the gene matches: 11. The germline V gene has CDR1 SGHDT and CDR2 YYEEEE. CDR3 protein: CASSISRGRRSYEQYF. For the CDR3, the DNA is TGTGCCAGCAGTATATCCAGGGGGCGAAGGTCCTACGAGCAGTACTTC.

This clone has more than one count but fewer than ten. The gene calls are TRBV18 and TRBJ1-1; 7 nucleotides match TRBD1. Germline V gene sequence: CDR1 KGHSH, CDR2 LQKENI. J lost 0 bases, V lost 3 bases, and 7 bases had no gene match. CDR3 size: 16 residues. This CDR3 reads CASSPLETGLNTEAFF. DNA for the CDR3: TGTGCCAGCTCACCGCTCGAGACAGGGTTGAACACTGAAGCTTTCTTT.

This clone was seen a single time. This chain links TRBV13 with TRBJ2-1; 7 positions match TRBD2. The junction had 14 bases not matched to a gene; V was cut back by 5 bases and J by 7 bases. The CDR3 consists of 16 residues. Germline V gives CDR1 PRHDT, CDR2 FYEKMQ (reference sequence). CDR3 region: CASSNGAGTKGNEQFF. In nucleotides, the CDR3 is TGTGCCAGCAGCAATGGAGCGGGAACCAAAGGGAATGAGCAGTTCTTC.